This paragraph covers one TCR beta chain sequence. Its antigen is not known. cDNA serving as the sequencing template came from extracted, reverse transcribed RNA. The protocol was immunoSEQ multiplex PCR, while the TCRdb copy is restricted to in-frame clones and leaves out a portion. The table has about 110,000 clones, over 55% seen once. This entry is derived from a study of CD8+ T cells in alopecia areata. Collection of lesional scalp punch biopsies and peripheral blood was performed in alopecia areata patients. CDR1 is SGHRS, CDR2 YFSETQ, per germline. V was cut by 4 bases and J by 3 bases, with 8 bases left in between. The CDR3 totals 12 residues. General study results and limits: Scalp specimens additionally yield sequences from normal skin's resident alphabeta T cells. Lesional tissue from the scalp (especially in alopecia totalis/universalis) showed higher clonality than normal scalp.

This chain links TRBV5-1 with TRBJ2-7, with D tentatively TRBD1 (6 bases). The TCR sequence derives from a human donor with alopecia areata. The sequenced sample was NKG2D-low CD8+ T cells sorted from blood. The CDR3 protein is CASSMDSYEQYF. DNA for the CDR3: TGCGCCAGCAGCATGGACAGCTACGAGCAGTACTTC.